The 12 T cell receptor beta chains presented below share a single source sample, sequenced in a study of early T cells in non-severe SARS-CoV-2 infection (dated by TCRdb to the early 2020s). Preparation of the library involved 5' RACE. Sequencing instrument: NextSeq 500. TCRdb reprocessed the public reads (quality trimming at Q25 with fastp, clone calling with MiXCR) and kept in-frame beta chains. Each CDR3 protein gets just one entry, which takes the most common genes and DNA from the rows behind it. The sample table records about 68,000 distinct CDR3 sequences; more than 9% of these occur just once. About 1.6% of the sample lies in the top ten. The sequencing input was whole blood. The receptor set was obtained from an adult who was a healthcare worker with PCR-confirmed SARS-CoV-2 infection or an uninfected control (not recorded which).

The sample holds many counts of this clonotype. The CDR3 DNA is TGCAGCGTTGAAGCCCCGCGGGACAGCTATTCCTACGAGCAGTACTTC. It specifies CSVEAPRDSYSYEQYF. The gene calls are TRBV29-1 and TRBJ2-7; a possible D gene is TRBD1 (7 bases). In germline, CDR1 is SQVTM, CDR2 ANQGSEA. The V end lost 1 base, the J end lost 1 base, and 17 bases lay between the germline ends. The CDR3 is made up of 16 amino acids.

This clonotype was seen a handful of times. The rearrangement joins TRBV6-2 or TRBV6-3 to TRBJ2-7; either TRBD1 or TRBD2 may supply D (5 bases each). Per the germline V gene, CDR1 is MNHEY and CDR2 is SVGEGT. V lost 5 bases and J lost 2, with 16 bases in between. The CDR3 has 15 amino acids. CDR3 DNA sequence: TGTGCCAGCAGTCAAGCCCGGGACGGAACCTACGAGCAGTACTTC. Encoded protein: CASSQARDGTYEQYF.

This clonotype has just a few counts. Sequence at one end of the junction differs from germline and may be a read error. The chain employs TRBV6-1 and TRBJ2-7; no reliable D call. This CDR3 is 14 amino acids long. The V gene's germline CDR1 is MNHNS and CDR2 SASEGT. This chain's CDR3 is CANSAWKPPYEQYF. For the CDR3, the DNA is TGTGCCAACAGTGCTTGGAAACCCCCCTACGAGCAGTACTTC.

This chain connects TRBV7-8 to TRBJ2-5; unclear D gene. CDR1 and CDR2 from the germline V gene are SGHVS and FQNEAQ. The CDR3 is 16 residues long. V lost 1 base and J lost 4, with 16 bases in between. CDR3 amino acids: CASSLETSPGGETQYF. For the CDR3, the DNA is TGTGCCAGCAGCTTAGAGACGAGCCCGGGTGGAGAGACCCAGTACTTC.

This clonotype was recorded at least ten times. The CDR3 is CSAKSPSYNEQFF. The CDR3 DNA sequence: TGCAGTGCTAAGTCCCCCTCCTACAATGAGCAGTTCTTC. The chain employs TRBV20-1 and TRBJ2-1; D unresolved. V gave up 4 bases and J gave up 0 bases, with 7 bases separating them. Germline V gives CDR1 DFQATT, CDR2 SNEGSKA (reference sequence). This CDR3 is built from 13 residues.

In the case of this clonotype: Mismatch with germline at one junction end may stem from a read error. The chain links TRBV20-1 to TRBJ2-6, with D unclear. CDR3 length: 15 residues. Looked up from germline, CDR1 is DFQATT and CDR2 is SNEGSKA (reference sequence). The CDR3 nucleotides read TGCAGTGCTAGAGGAATACACTCTGGAGCCAACGTCCTGACTTTC. As protein: CSARGIHSGANVLTF.

This chain connects TRBV3-1 to TRBJ2-4; D may be TRBD1 (6 bases). The CDR3 extends over 14 amino acids. Trimming left V 3 bases short and J 2 bases short, with 8 bases between. The germline CDR1 and CDR2 sequences are LGHDT and YNNKEL (reference sequence). CDR3 region: CASSHGQSKNIQYF. The CDR3 coding sequence is TGTGCCAGCAGCCATGGACAGTCCAAAAACATTCAGTACTTC.

This clonotype was detected many times. This chain links TRBV4-2 with TRBJ1-5; no definite D call. V was shortened by 1 base and J by 5 bases, with 15 bases between the two germline ends. CDR3 size: 16 residues. In germline, CDR1 is LGHNA, CDR2 YNFKEQ. The chain's CDR3 is CASSQVHLQEDQPQHF. CDR3 coding DNA: TGTGCCAGCAGCCAAGTGCACCTCCAGGAGGATCAGCCCCAGCATTTT.

Many counts were recorded for this clonotype. For the CDR3, the DNA is TGCAGTGCTAGAGTTCCGGGGGCGACAGATACGCAGTATTTT. Translated, it gives CSARVPGATDTQYF. This chain links TRBV20-1 with TRBJ2-3, with D tentatively TRBD1 or TRBD2 (6 bases each). From germline, CDR1 is DFQATT and CDR2 SNEGSKA (reference sequence). Trimming cost V 1 base and J 3 bases, with 11 bases left between them. The CDR3 covers 14 residues.

This clonotype was observed a handful of times. The chain uses TRBV3-1 and TRBJ2-5, with a weak D call TRBD2 (6 bases). The germline V gene has CDR1 LGHDT and CDR2 YNNKEL (reference sequence). The CDR3 has 16 amino acids. Between the trimmed V and J ends, which lost 3 bases and 7 bases, there was a span of 21 bases. The CDR3 region is CASSHPLASAPGTQYF. Written as DNA, the CDR3 is TGTGCCAGCAGCCACCCTTTGGCTAGCGCTCCGGGGACCCAGTACTTC.

The V and J genes are TRBV11-2 and TRBJ2-3; tentative D call: TRBD1 (8 bases). The length of the CDR3 is 15 residues. Germline assignment: CDR1 SGHAT and CDR2 FQNNGV. Trimming cost V 4 bases and J 2 bases, with 13 bases left between them. CDR3 residues: CASSSQGGITDTQYF. The CDR3 nucleotides are TGTGCCAGCAGCTCACAGGGGGGGATCACAGATACGCAGTATTTT.

This clonotype was recorded a few times. This chain connects TRBV12-3 or TRBV12-4 to TRBJ1-5; D is uncertain. Trimming cost V 5 bases and J 9 bases, with 14 bases left between them. This CDR3 is built from 13 residues. CDR3 bases: TGTGCCAGCAGTGACGTGGGTAGTGGGCCCCAGCATTTT. This gives the protein CASSDVGSGPQHF.